The 11 T cell receptor beta chains below come from one sample, sequenced in a study of T cell repertoires in cytomegalovirus infection. TCRdb used MiXCR to reprocess the reads, holding one entry per CDR3 protein. The table shows 450,000 to 550,000 distinct CDR3 sequences, with more than 15% occurring only once. The material sequenced was CD8+ T cells from PBMCs. The receptor set was obtained from a human donor in good health (CMV status not recorded). Some clones in this sample may be carry-over from other donors' samples.

This clonotype was observed many times. J is TRBJ2-1 and V is TRBV6-1; TRBD2 might be the D (6 bases). The V end was cut by 4 bases, the J end by 0 bases, with 10 bases between. CDR1 is MNHNS, CDR2 SASEGT, per germline. There are 15 residues in the CDR3. The chain's CDR3 is CASSGEAGSYNEQFF. The CDR3 DNA is TGTGCCAGCAGTGGGGAAGCGGGCTCCTACAATGAGCAGTTCTTC.

This clonotype was observed many times. The chain joins TRBV6-1 to TRBJ2-5; 10 bases match TRBD2. The CDR3 is 15 amino acids. V was pared by 4 bases and J by 5 bases, with 7 bases of the junction left unmatched. Germline lookup yields CDR1 MNHNS and CDR2 SASEGT. CDR3 sequence reads: CASSALAGVGETQYF. The CDR3 coding sequence is TGTGCCAGCAGTGCCCTAGCGGGGGTTGGCGAGACCCAGTACTTC.

The sample holds a few counts of this clonotype. The genes are TRBV19 and TRBJ2-1; tentative D call: TRBD1 (6 bases). Germline V gives CDR1 LNHDA, CDR2 SQIVND (reference sequence). V was clipped by 5 bases and J by 5 bases, with 19 bases between them. This CDR3 has 16 residues. As DNA, the CDR3 is TGTGCCAGTAGTCAATACAGGGCCCTTGGGGACAATGAGCAGTTCTTC. Translated: CASSQYRALGDNEQFF.

This clonotype was found many times. The V call is TRBV7-8, the J call TRBJ2-4, with 10 bases identical to TRBD1. V was clipped by 4 bases and J by 1 base; unmatched bases: 16. The CDR3 covers 20 residues. CDR1 is SGHVS, CDR2 FQNEAQ, per germline. The CDR3 DNA follows: TGTGCCAGCAGCTCGGGCCCGGGACAGGGGTTTCGATCGGCCAAAAACATTCAGTACTTC. Residues: CASSSGPGQGFRSAKNIQYF.

The CDR3 loop reads CASSLATSGGEQYF. In DNA, the CDR3 is TGTGCCAGCAGCTTAGCGACTAGCGGAGGCGAGCAGTACTTC. The genes are TRBV13 and TRBJ2-7, with TRBD2 matching 9 bases. The CDR3 spans 14 residues. The ends lost 1 base at V and 6 bases at J; junction bases unmatched: 4. CDR1 is PRHDT and CDR2 is FYEKMQ in the germline V gene (reference sequence).

This clonotype was counted a few times. This sequence joins TRBV23-1 and TRBJ1-3; D possibly corresponds to TRBD1 (6 bases). TRBV23-1 is sorted into the ORF group, with uncertain function. V lost 8 bases and J lost 4, with 15 bases in between. The CDR3 runs to 14 residues. CDR3 in amino acids: CASRGGAHGNTIYF. In DNA, the CDR3 is TGCGCCAGCCGCGGGGGGGCGCACGGAAACACCATATATTTT.

This clonotype was detected only once. This may be a read error, as it is one base from a much larger clone. The chain uses TRBV4-1 and TRBJ2-2, with a weak D call TRBD1 (7 bases). The CDR3 spans 13 residues. Germline lookup yields CDR1 MGHRA and CDR2 YSYEKL. The CDR3 DNA is TGCGCCAGCGAGGAGGGGGCCGTCGGGGAGCTGGTTTTT. It translates to CASEEGAVGELVF.

This clonotype was picked up many times. This sequence joins TRBV7-8 and TRBJ1-1; 8 nucleotides align to TRBD1. J was trimmed by 5 bases and V by 5 bases; bases with no gene match: 10. The CDR3 contains 15 residues. CDR1 and CDR2 (germline): SGHVS, FQNEAQ. The CDR3 DNA follows: TGTGCCAGCAGCCCGTCAGGGGGCGGTTGGACTGAAGCTTTCTTT. Its translation: CASSPSGGGWTEAFF.

At least ten counts were recorded for this clonotype. This chain links TRBV19 with TRBJ1-2; TRBD1 aligns across 9 bases. This CDR3 comprises 14 residues. With 7 bases clipped from V and 6 bases from J, the junction kept 9 bases outside the gene matches. Germline assignment: CDR1 LNHDA and CDR2 SQIVND (reference sequence). CDR3 nucleotide sequence: TGTGCCAGTATCACAGGGGGCGCGGGTGATGGCTACACCTTC. It specifies CASITGGAGDGYTF.

Ten or more counts support this clonotype. The chain carries TRBV7-2 and TRBJ2-5; D remains ambiguous. Trimming took off 7 bases at V and 4 bases at J, with 16 bases between the two ends. This CDR3 has 14 residues. Germline CDR1 and CDR2: SGHTA and FQGNSA. The CDR3 nucleotides read TGTGCCAGCACCATTGAACTGGTGGGAGAGACCCAGTACTTC. This gives the protein CASTIELVGETQYF.

Turning to this clonotype: The CDR3 ends on some other residue instead of the conserved phenylalanine or tryptophan, so this is likely a read error. No DNA is shown, since the ends of the CDR3 on it are uncertain; the CDR3 is the one TCRdb lists. The CDR3 region is CASSARTGAYGYTL. This chain links TRBV25-1 with TRBJ1-2; no check of the table's D call, TRBD1, against the DNA was made. Germline assignment: CDR1 MGHDK and CDR2 SYGVNS. The CDR3 has 14 amino acids, counting both end residues.